The rows below give T cell receptor beta chains drawn from one sample of a study of cytomegalovirus exposure and HLA in healthy donors. The repertoire was sequenced with immunoSEQ multiplex PCR; TCRdb's copy has only in-frame clones and lacks some. The sample contains over 100,000 clones, 69% of which appear only once. The specimen sequenced was PBMCs. The source is a woman in her seventies in good health and CMV-seropositive. CDR3s include the opening cysteine and the closing phenylalanine or tryptophan. Each record gives: J gene, D gene, V gene, clone size, CDR3 DNA, CDR3 protein. D genes are given only for firm matches. Only some rows state a clone size, as once, few, many or a class for expanded clones.

J: TRBJ2-1; D: TRBD1; V: TRBV7-6; size: once; DNA: TGTGCCAGCAGTTTGGGACAGCAAAACTACAATGAGCAGTTCTTC; CDR3: CASSLGQQNYNEQFF
J: TRBJ2-3; D: NA; V: TRBV6-1; size: NA; DNA: TGTGCCAGCAAGGAGGAGGGGGGGGGCCCAGATACGCAGTATTTT; CDR3: CASKEEGGGPDTQYF
J: TRBJ2-1; D: NA; V: TRBV4-2; size: NA; DNA: TGTGCCAGCAGCCCTGTGCAGAATGAGCAGTTCTTC; CDR3: CASSPVQNEQFF
J: TRBJ1-1; D: TRBD1; V: TRBV5-5; size: NA; DNA: TGTGCCAGCAGCTGGAGCAGGGGGAGCACTGAAGCTTTCTTT; CDR3: CASSWSRGSTEAFF
J: TRBJ1-1; D: TRBD1; V: TRBV18; size: NA; DNA: TGTGCCAGCTCACCGTTAGGACAGGGCACTGAAGCTTTCTTT; CDR3: CASSPLGQGTEAFF
J: TRBJ2-5; D: TRBD1; V: TRBV7-9; size: NA; DNA: TGTGCCAGCCCGGGACAGGGAGAAGAGACCCAGTACTTC; CDR3: CASPGQGEETQYF
J: TRBJ2-5; D: TRBD2; V: TRBV2; size: NA; DNA: TGTGCCAGCAGTGACGGGGGGGTGGAGACCCAGTACTTC; CDR3: CASSDGGVETQYF
J: TRBJ2-1; D: TRBD2; V: TRBV6-5; size: NA; DNA: TGTGCCAGCAGCCCTGGACTAGCTTCAAATGAGCAGTTCTTC; CDR3: CASSPGLASNEQFF
J: TRBJ1-3; D: TRBD1; V: TRBV11-1; size: NA; DNA: TGTGCCAGCAGCGGAGACAGGGTACCTGGAAACACCATATATTTT; CDR3: CASSGDRVPGNTIYF
J: TRBJ1-4; D: NA; V: TRBV7-2; size: NA; DNA: TGTGCCAGCAGCTTAAGAGGTGTGCGAAATGAAAAACTGTTTTTT; CDR3: CASSLRGVRNEKLFF
J: TRBJ2-7; D: TRBD1; V: TRBV11-3; size: NA; DNA: TGTGCCAGCAGTCCCGGGGACAGGGGCCACGAGCAGTACTTC; CDR3: CASSPGDRGHEQYF
J: TRBJ2-7; D: TRBD1; V: TRBV30; size: NA; DNA: TGTGCCTGGATCCGTGGGAGGGGACAGGGTTCCTACGAGCAGTACTTC; CDR3: CAWIRGRGQGSYEQYF
J: TRBJ2-5; D: TRBD2; V: TRBV7-3; size: few; DNA: TGTGCCAGCAGCTTAGGGGGGGTCCAAGAGACCCAGTACTTC; CDR3: CASSLGGVQETQYF
J: TRBJ2-1; D: NA; V: TRBV6-1; size: few; DNA: TGTGCCAGCAGTGATTCGGGGGTCTCCTACAATGAGCAGTTCTTC; CDR3: CASSDSGVSYNEQFF
J: TRBJ2-3; D: TRBD2; V: TRBV11-3; size: few; DNA: TGTGCCAGCAGCAGGGGAACCGGGGGGGGTGGCACAGATACGCAGTATTTT; CDR3: CASSRGTGGGGTDTQYF
J: TRBJ2-3; D: TRBD2; V: TRBV4-2; size: NA; DNA: TGTGCCAGCAGCCAAGATCACCTAGCGGGGACGTACACAGATACGCAGTATTTT; CDR3: CASSQDHLAGTYTDTQYF
J: TRBJ1-1; D: NA; V: TRBV6-6; size: once; DNA: TGTGCCAGCAGCCTCCAGGGGTACACTGAAGCTTTCTTT; CDR3: CASSLQGYTEAFF
J: TRBJ2-7; D: NA; V: TRBV7-9; size: NA; DNA: TGTGCCAGCAGCTCCGGGACAACCTGGGAGCAGTACTTC; CDR3: CASSSGTTWEQYF
J: TRBJ2-7; D: NA; V: TRBV5-6; size: NA; DNA: TGTGCCAGCAGCCCCTCCTTTGGACTACCGACCTCCTACGAGCAGTACTTC; CDR3: CASSPSFGLPTSYEQYF
J: TRBJ1-5; D: TRBD1; V: TRBV5-6; size: NA; DNA: TGTGCCAGCAGCTTGGGGGCAGGGGGCGCGAATCAGCCCCAGCATTTT; CDR3: CASSLGAGGANQPQHF
J: TRBJ2-2; D: NA; V: TRBV19; size: NA; DNA: TGTGCCAGTAGTATTTCCGGAGTCAACACCGGGGAGCTGTTTTTT; CDR3: CASSISGVNTGELFF
J: TRBJ2-3; D: NA; V: TRBV18; size: NA; DNA: TGTGCCAGCTCATCCTTCGGGGGCACAGATACGCAGTATTTT; CDR3: CASSSFGGTDTQYF
J: TRBJ2-3; D: NA; V: TRBV12-1; size: once; DNA: TGTGCCAGCAGCTTAGGACTAGCGGGCACAGATACGCAGTATTTT; CDR3: CASSLGLAGTDTQYF
J: TRBJ2-5; D: TRBD1; V: TRBV28; size: NA; DNA: TGTGCCAGCAGCACTCCTGGGACAGGGGGAGAGACCCAGTACTTC; CDR3: CASSTPGTGGETQYF
J: TRBJ2-3; D: TRBD2; V: TRBV5-8; size: NA; DNA: TGTGCCAGGAGTGCTAGCGGGGGTGGAGATACGCAGTATTTT; CDR3: CARSASGGGDTQYF
J: TRBJ1-5; D: NA; V: TRBV9; size: NA; DNA: TGTGCCAGCAGCGTATCCGCAGTCAATCAGCCCCAGCATTTT; CDR3: CASSVSAVNQPQHF
J: TRBJ1-3; D: NA; V: TRBV2; size: few; DNA: TGTGCCAGCAGTGGCGAGAGGGGGAGTGGAAACACCATATATTTT; CDR3: CASSGERGSGNTIYF
J: TRBJ2-1; D: TRBD2; V: TRBV19; size: NA; DNA: TGTGCCAGTAGTATAGATTGGCTAGCGGCCTACAATGAGCAGTTCTTC; CDR3: CASSIDWLAAYNEQFF
J: TRBJ2-7; D: NA; V: TRBV7-6; size: NA; DNA: TGTGCCAGCAGCTTAGGCCTAGCCGCCTACGAGCAGTACTTC; CDR3: CASSLGLAAYEQYF
J: TRBJ2-1; D: TRBD1; V: TRBV7-2; size: few; DNA: TGTGCCAGCAGCTCTCCGGGACAGGGAGCTGTGGGCTCCTACAATGAGCAGTTCTTC; CDR3: CASSSPGQGAVGSYNEQFF
J: TRBJ1-3; D: NA; V: TRBV6-1; size: NA; DNA: TGTGCCAGCAGACGGGACTTCTACTCTGGAAACACCATATATTTT; CDR3: CASRRDFYSGNTIYF
J: TRBJ1-2; D: TRBD1; V: TRBV19; size: NA; DNA: TGTGCCAGTAGTAGGGACAGGGAGATCGGGAACTATGGCTACACCTTC; CDR3: CASSRDREIGNYGYTF
J: TRBJ2-1; D: TRBD2; V: TRBV7-8; size: NA; DNA: TGTGCCAGCAGCTTAGAAATCGTCGGGGGGGCGGGTGAGCAGTTCTTC; CDR3: CASSLEIVGGAGEQFF
J: TRBJ1-1; D: TRBD1; V: TRBV5-1; size: NA; DNA: TGCGCCAGCAGCTTGGTAGCAGGGGGCCTCACTGAAGCTTTCTTT; CDR3: CASSLVAGGLTEAFF
J: TRBJ1-1; D: NA; V: TRBV19; size: NA; DNA: TGTGCCAGTAGTATCAGGGGCAGGGAGGCTTTCTTT; CDR3: CASSIRGREAFF
J: TRBJ2-2; D: NA; V: TRBV5-4; size: once; DNA: TGTGCCAGCAGACCCCCCGGTGCGAACACCGGGGAGCTGTTTTTT; CDR3: CASRPPGANTGELFF
J: TRBJ2-7; D: TRBD1; V: TRBV11-2; size: NA; DNA: TGTGCCAGCAGCTTTGGTCGGCAGGGGGCACGAGAGCAGTACTTC; CDR3: CASSFGRQGAREQYF
J: TRBJ2-5; D: NA; V: TRBV2; size: NA; DNA: TGTGCCAGCAGGGCTACTATGGGAGAGACCCAGTACTTC; CDR3: CASRATMGETQYF
J: TRBJ1-3; D: NA; V: TRBV2; size: NA; DNA: TGTGCCAGCAGTGAAGGAGTAGGGGTCGCTGGAAACACCATATATTTT; CDR3: CASSEGVGVAGNTIYF
J: TRBJ1-2; D: TRBD1; V: TRBV2; size: once; DNA: TGTGCCAGCAGTTCCACAGGGGGCGATGGCTACACCTTC; CDR3: CASSSTGGDGYTF
J: TRBJ1-1; D: NA; V: TRBV19; size: NA; DNA: TGTGCCAGTAGTATGACAGGAGTCATGAACACTGAAGCTTTCTTT; CDR3: CASSMTGVMNTEAFF